The present entry profiles one T cell receptor (beta chain) with its context. Its antigen is undetermined. The data were obtained in a study of cytomegalovirus exposure and HLA in healthy donors. Study results and caveats: A later analysis linked some 18,000 TCR beta sequences to HLA alleles at 0.05 false discovery rate. Upon later analysis, TCR association rates were observed to vary by HLA locus, being highest for DRB1 and lowest for HLA-C. Investigators reported approximately 150 TCR beta chains as tied to cytomegalovirus.

The study ran its PCR with 60 Vbeta and 13 Jbeta primers. The repertoire was sequenced with immunoSEQ multiplex PCR; TCRdb's copy has only in-frame clones and lacks some. Counted here are around 130,000 clones, roughly 85% occurring once; the ten biggest clones make up 0.95% to 1.5%. With 4 bases removed from V and 11 bases from J, the gap between germline ends came to 15 bases. The length of the CDR3 is 14 residues. From germline, CDR1 is MNHEY and CDR2 SVGAGI. This TCR came from a boy aged 5 to 17 in good health and CMV-seronegative. The specimen sequenced was PBMCs. This chain connects TRBV6-5 to TRBJ1-6, with a weak D call TRBD1 (5 bases). The CDR3 DNA reads TGTGCCAGCAGTTCAACAGGAGGGAGAACACCCCTCCACTTT. Its translation: CASSSTGGRTPLHF.